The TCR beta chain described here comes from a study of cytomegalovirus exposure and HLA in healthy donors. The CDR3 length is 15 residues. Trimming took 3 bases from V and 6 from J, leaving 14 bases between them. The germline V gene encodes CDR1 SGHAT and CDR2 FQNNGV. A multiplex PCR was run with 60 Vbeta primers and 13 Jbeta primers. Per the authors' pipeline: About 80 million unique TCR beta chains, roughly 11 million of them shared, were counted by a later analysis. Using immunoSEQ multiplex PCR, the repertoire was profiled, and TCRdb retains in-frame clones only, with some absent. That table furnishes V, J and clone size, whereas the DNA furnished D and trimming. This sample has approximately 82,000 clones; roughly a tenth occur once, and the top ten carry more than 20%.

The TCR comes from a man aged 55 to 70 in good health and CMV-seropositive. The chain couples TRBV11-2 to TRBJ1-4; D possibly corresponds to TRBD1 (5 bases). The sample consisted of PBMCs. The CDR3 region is CASSFAGGFYEKLFF. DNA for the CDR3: TGTGCCAGCAGCTTCGCGGGGGGATTTTATGAAAAACTGTTTTTT. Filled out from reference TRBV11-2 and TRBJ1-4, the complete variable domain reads EAGVAQSPRYKIIEKRQSVAFWCNPISGHATLYWYQQILGQGPKLLIQFQNNGVVDDSQLPKDRFSAERLKGVDSTLKIQPAKLEDSAVYLCASSFAGGFYEKLFFGSGTQLSVL.